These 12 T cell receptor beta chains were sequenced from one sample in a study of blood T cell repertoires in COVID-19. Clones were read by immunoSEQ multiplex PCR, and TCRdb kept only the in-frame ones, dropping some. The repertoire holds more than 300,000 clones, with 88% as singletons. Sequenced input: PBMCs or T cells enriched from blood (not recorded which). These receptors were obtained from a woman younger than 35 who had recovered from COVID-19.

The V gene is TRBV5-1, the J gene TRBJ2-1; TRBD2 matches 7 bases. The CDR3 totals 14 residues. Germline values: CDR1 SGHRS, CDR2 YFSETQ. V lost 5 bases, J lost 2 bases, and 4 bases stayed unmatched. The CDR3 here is CASRERGTYNEQFF. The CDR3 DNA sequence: TGCGCCAGCAGAGAGCGGGGCACCTACAATGAGCAGTTCTTC.

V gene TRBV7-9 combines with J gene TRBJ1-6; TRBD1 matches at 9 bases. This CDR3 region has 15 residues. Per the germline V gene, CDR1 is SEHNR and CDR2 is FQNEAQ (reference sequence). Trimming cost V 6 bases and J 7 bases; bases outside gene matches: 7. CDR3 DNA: TGTGCCAGCAGATCGTGGACAGGGGAGAATTCACCCCTCCACTTT. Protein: CASRSWTGENSPLHF.

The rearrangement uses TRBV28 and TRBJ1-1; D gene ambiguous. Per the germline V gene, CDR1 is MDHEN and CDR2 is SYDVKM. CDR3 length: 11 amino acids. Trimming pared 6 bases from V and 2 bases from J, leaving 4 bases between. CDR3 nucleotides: TGTGCCAGCAGACAAAACACTGAAGCTTTCTTT. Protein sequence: CASRQNTEAFF. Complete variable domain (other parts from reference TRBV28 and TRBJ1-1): DVKVTQSSRYLVKRTGEKVFLECVQDMDHENMFWYRQDPGLGLRLIYFSYDVKMKEKGDIPEGYSVSREKKERFSLILESASTNQTSMYLCASRQNTEAFFGQGTRLTVV.

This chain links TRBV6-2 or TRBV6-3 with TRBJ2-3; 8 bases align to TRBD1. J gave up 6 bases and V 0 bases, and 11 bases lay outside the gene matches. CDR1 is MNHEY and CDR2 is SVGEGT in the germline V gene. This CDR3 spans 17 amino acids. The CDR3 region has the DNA TGTGCCAGCAGTTACTCGAGTAGGGCAGGGGGCGATGATACGCAGTATTTT. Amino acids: CASSYSSRAGGDDTQYF.

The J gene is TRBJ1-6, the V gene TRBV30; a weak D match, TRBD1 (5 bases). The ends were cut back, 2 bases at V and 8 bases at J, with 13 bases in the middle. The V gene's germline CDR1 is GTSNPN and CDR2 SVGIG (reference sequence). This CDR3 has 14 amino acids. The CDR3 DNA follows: TGTGCCTGGAGTACATGGGGCCAGTATTCACCCCTCCACTTT. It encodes CAWSTWGQYSPLHF.

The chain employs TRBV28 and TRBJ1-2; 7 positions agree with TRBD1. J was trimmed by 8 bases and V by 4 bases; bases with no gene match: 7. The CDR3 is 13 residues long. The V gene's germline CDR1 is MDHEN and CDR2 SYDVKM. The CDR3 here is CASSSNGRGGYTF. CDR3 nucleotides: TGTGCCAGCAGTTCTAACGGCAGGGGGGGCTACACCTTC.

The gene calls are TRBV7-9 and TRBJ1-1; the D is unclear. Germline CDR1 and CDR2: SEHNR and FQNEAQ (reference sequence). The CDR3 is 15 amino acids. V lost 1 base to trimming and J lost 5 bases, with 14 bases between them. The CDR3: CASSLGYKEATEAFF. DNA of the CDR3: TGTGCCAGCAGCTTAGGGTACAAAGAGGCGACTGAAGCTTTCTTT.

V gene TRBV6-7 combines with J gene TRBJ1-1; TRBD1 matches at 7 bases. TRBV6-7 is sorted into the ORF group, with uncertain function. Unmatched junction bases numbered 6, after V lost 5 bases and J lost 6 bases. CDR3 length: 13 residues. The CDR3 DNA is TGTGCCAGCAGTCTATACAGGGGAGCTGAAGCTTTCTTT. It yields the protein CASSLYRGAEAFF.

The CDR3, as DNA: TGTGCCAGCAGTAGAGGACTGGATAGCACAGATACGCAGTATTTT. This gives the protein CASSRGLDSTDTQYF. V gene TRBV6-5 combines with J gene TRBJ2-3; TRBD2 might be the D (5 bases). V shed 5 bases and J shed 0 bases, with 12 bases lying between them. In germline, CDR1 is MNHEY, CDR2 SVGAGI. This CDR3 is 15 amino acids long.

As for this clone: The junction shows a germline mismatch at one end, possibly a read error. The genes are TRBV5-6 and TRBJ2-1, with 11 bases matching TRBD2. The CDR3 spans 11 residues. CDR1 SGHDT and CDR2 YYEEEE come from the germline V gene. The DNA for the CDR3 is TGTGCCAGCAGCTTGGGACTAGCGGGGATCTTC. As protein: CASSLGLAGIF.

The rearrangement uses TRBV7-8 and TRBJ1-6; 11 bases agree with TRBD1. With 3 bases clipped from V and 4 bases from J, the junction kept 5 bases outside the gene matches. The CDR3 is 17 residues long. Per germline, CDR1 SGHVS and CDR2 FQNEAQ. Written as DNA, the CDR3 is TGTGCCAGCAGCTTCGGCGGACAGGGGGCTTATAATTCACCCCTCCACTTT. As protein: CASSFGGQGAYNSPLHF.

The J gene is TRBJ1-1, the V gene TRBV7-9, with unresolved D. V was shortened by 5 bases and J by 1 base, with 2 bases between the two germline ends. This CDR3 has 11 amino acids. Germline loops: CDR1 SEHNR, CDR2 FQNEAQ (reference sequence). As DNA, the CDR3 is TGTGCCAGCAGCCGGAACACTGAAGCTTTCTTT. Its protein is CASSRNTEAFF.